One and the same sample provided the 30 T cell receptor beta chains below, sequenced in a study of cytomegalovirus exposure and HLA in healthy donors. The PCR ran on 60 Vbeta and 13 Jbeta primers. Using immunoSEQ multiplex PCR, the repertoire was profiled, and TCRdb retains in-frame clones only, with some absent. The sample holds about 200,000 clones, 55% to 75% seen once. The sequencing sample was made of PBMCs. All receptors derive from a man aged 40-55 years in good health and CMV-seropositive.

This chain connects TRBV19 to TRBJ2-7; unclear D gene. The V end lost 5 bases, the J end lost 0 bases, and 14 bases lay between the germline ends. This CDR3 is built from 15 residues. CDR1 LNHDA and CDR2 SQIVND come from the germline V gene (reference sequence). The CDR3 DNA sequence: TGTGCCAGTAGTGAGGTTTTATCCAACTCCTACGAGCAGTACTTC. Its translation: CASSEVLSNSYEQYF.

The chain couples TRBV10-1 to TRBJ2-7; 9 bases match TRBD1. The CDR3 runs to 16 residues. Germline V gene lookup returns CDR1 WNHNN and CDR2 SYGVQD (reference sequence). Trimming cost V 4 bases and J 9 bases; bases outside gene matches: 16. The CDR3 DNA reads TGCGCCAGCAGTGCCCGAAGGGCGGGACAGGGTCTTGCGCAGTACTTC. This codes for CASSARRAGQGLAQYF.

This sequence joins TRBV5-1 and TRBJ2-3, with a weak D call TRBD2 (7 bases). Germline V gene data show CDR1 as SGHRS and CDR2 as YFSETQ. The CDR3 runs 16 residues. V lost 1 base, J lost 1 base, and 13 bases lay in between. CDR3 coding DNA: TGCGCCAGCAGCTTGAGGGGGGGCCTAGGCACAGATACGCAGTATTTT. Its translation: CASSLRGGLGTDTQYF.

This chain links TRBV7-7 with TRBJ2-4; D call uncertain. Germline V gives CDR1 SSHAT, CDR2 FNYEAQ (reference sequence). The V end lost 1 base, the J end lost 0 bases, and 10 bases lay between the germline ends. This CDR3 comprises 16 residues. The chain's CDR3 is CASSLGSGRAKNIQYF. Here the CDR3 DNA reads TGTGCCAGCAGCTTAGGATCAGGAAGAGCCAAAAACATTCAGTACTTC.

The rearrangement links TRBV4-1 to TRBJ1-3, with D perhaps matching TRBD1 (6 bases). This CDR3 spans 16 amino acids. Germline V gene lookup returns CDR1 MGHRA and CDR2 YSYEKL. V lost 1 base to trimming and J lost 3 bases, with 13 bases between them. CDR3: CASSQVVDSLGNTIYF. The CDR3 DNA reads TGCGCCAGCAGCCAAGTGGTGGACAGTCTTGGAAACACCATATATTTT.

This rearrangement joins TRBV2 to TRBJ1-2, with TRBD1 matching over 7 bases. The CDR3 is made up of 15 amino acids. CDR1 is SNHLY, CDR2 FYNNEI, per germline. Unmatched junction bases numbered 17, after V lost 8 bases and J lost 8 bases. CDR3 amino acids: CASPEGVTGSGGYTF. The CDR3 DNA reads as TGTGCCAGCCCGGAAGGAGTGACAGGGTCCGGGGGCTACACCTTC.

The CDR3 nucleotides are TGTGCCAGCCGAAAAGGAGAGGGCGACTCACCCCTCCACTTT. Translated, it gives CASRKGEGDSPLHF. The J gene is TRBJ1-6, the V gene TRBV6-6; D gene ambiguous. Trimming removed 8 bases at V and 10 bases at J, with 18 bases between. The CDR3 loop spans 14 amino acids. Germline CDR1 MNHNY, CDR2 SVGAGI (reference sequence).

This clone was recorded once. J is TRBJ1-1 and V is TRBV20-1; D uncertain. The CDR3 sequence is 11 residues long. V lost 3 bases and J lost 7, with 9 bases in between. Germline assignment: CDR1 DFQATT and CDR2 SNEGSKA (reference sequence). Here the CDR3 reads CSARRGREAFF. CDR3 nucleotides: TGCAGTGCTAGGCGCGGGCGTGAAGCTTTCTTT.

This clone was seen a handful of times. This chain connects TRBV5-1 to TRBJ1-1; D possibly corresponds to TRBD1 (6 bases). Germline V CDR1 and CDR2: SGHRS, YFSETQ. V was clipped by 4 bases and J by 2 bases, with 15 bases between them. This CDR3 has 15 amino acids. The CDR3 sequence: CASSPQGNGNTEAFF. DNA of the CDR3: TGCGCCAGCAGCCCCCAGGGGAACGGAAACACTGAAGCTTTCTTT. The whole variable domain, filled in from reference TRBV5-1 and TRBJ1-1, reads KAGVTQTPRYLIKTRGQQVTLSCSPISGHRSVSWYQQTPGQGLQFLFEYFSETQRNKGNFPGRFSGRQFSNSRSEMNVSTLELGDSALYLCASSPQGNGNTEAFFGQGTRLTVV.

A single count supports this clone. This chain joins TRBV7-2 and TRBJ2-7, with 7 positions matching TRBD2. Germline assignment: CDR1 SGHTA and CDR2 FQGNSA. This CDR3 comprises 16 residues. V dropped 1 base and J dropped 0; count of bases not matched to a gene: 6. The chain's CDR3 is CASSLGRSGASYEQYF. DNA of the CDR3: TGTGCCAGCAGCTTAGGCCGGAGCGGGGCCTCCTACGAGCAGTACTTC.

DNA of the CDR3: TGTGCCAGCAGCTTGGTGGACAGGGACCAGTTCTTC. The encoded protein is CASSLVDRDQFF. The chain carries TRBV5-6 and TRBJ2-1; 8 bases align to TRBD1. The germline CDR1 and CDR2 sequences are SGHDT and YYEEEE. The length of the CDR3 is 12 residues. The V and J ends lost 0 bases and 13 bases, in that order; junction bases with no gene match: 3.

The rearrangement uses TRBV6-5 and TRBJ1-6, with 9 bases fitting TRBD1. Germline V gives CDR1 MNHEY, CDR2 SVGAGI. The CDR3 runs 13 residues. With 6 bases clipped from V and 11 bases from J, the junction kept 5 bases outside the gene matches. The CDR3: CASRGQGWTPLHF. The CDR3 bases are TGTGCCAGCAGGGGACAGGGCTGGACACCCCTCCACTTT.

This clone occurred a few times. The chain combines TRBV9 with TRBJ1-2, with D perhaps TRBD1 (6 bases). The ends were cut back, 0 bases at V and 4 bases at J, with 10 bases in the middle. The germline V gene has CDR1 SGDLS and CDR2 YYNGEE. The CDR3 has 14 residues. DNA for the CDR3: TGTGCCAGCAGCGTAGGACAGGCTCTCTATGGCTACACCTTC. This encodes CASSVGQALYGYTF. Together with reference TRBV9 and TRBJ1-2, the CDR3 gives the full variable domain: DSGVTQTPKHLITATGQRVTLRCSPRSGDLSVYWYQQSLDQGLQFLIQYYNGEERAKGNILERFSAQQFPDLHSELNLSSLELGDSALYFCASSVGQALYGYTFGSGTRLTVV.

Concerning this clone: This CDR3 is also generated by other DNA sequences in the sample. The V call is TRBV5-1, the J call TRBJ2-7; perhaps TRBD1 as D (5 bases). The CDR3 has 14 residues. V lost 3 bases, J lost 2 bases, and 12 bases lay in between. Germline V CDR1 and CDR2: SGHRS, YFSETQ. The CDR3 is CASSSQGVAYEQYF. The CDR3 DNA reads TGCGCCAGCAGCTCTCAGGGTGTGGCCTACGAGCAGTACTTC.

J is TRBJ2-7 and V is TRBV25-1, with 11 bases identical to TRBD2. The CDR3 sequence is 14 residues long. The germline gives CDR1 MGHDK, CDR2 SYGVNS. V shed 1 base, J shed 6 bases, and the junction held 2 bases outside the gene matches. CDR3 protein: CASSEWGTSGEQYF. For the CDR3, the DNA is TGTGCCAGCAGTGAATGGGGGACTAGCGGCGAGCAGTACTTC.

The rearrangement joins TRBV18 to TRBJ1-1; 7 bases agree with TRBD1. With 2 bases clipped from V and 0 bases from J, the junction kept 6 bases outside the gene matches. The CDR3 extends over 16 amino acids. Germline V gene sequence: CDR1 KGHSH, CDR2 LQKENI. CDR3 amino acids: CASSPTDRVMNTEAFF. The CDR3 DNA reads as TGTGCCAGCTCACCAACAGACAGGGTCATGAACACTGAAGCTTTCTTT.

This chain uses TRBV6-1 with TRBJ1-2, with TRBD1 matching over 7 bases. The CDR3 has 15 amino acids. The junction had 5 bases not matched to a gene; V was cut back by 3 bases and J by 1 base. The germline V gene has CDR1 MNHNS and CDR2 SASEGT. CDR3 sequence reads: CASSDLWTGNYGYTF. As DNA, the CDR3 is TGTGCCAGCAGTGATTTGTGGACAGGTAACTATGGCTACACCTTC.

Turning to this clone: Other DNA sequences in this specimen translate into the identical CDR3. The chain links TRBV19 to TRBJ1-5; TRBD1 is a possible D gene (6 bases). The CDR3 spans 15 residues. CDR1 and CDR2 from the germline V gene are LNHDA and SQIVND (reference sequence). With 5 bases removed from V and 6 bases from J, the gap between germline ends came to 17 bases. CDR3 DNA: TGTGCCAGTAGTTTAAGTACGGGGGGCCCTCAGCCCCAGCATTTT. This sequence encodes CASSLSTGGPQPQHF.

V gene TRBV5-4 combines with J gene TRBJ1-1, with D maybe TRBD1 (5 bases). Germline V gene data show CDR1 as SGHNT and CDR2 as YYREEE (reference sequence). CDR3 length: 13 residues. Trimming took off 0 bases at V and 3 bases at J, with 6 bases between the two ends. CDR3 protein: CASSLAGHTEAFF. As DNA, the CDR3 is TGTGCCAGCAGCTTGGCAGGGCACACTGAAGCTTTCTTT.

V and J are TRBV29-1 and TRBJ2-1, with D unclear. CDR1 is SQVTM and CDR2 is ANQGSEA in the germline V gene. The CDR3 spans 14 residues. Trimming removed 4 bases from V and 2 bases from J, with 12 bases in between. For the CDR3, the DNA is TGCAGCGTTGTACCCAACCGAGCCTACAATGAGCAGTTCTTC. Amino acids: CSVVPNRAYNEQFF.

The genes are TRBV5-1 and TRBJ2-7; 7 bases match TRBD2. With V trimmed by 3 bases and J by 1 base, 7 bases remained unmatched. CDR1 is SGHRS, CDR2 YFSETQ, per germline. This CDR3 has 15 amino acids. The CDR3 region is CASSSAGEGSYEQYF. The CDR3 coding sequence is TGCGCCAGCAGCTCCGCCGGGGAGGGTTCCTACGAGCAGTACTTC.

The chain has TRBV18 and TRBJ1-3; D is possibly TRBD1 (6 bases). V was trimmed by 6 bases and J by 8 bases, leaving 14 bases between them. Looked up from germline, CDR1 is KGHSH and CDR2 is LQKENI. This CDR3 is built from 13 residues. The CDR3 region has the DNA TGTGCCAGCTCGCAGGGGACGATAGACACCATATATTTT. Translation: CASSQGTIDTIYF.

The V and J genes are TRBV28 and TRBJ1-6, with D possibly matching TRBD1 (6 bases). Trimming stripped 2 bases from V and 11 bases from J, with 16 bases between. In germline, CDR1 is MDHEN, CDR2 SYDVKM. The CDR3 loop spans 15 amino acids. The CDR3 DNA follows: TGTGCCAGCAGTTTACGGTCACTAGGGGGTCCACCCCTCCACTTT. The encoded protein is CASSLRSLGGPPLHF.

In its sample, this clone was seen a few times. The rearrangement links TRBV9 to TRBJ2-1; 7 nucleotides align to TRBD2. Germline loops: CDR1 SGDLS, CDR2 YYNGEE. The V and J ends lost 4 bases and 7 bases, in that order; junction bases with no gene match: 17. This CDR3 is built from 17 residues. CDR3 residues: CASSPRGGRKDSNEQFF. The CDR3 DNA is TGTGCCAGCAGCCCCCGCGGGGGAAGGAAGGACTCGAATGAGCAGTTCTTC.

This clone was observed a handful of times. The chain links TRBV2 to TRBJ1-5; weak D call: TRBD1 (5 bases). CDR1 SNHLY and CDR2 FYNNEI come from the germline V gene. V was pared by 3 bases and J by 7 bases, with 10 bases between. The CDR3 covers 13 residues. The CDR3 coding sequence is TGTGCCAGCAGTGATTGGACAAAGCAGCCCCAGCATTTT. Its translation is CASSDWTKQPQHF.

CDR3 DNA sequence: TGTGCCAGCAGCTTGGGGGAGGGATATTACGCTTTCTTT. Translated, it gives CASSLGEGYYAFF. This sequence joins TRBV5-6 and TRBJ1-1; the D is unclear. The CDR3 loop spans 13 amino acids. From germline, CDR1 is SGHDT and CDR2 YYEEEE. Trimming removed 0 bases at V and 11 bases at J, with 14 bases between.

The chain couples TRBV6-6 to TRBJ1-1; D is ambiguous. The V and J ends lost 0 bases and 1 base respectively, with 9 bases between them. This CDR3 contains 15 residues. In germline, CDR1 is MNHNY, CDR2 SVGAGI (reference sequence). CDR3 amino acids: CASSYSVGGNTEAFF. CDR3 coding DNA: TGTGCCAGCAGTTACTCGGTTGGCGGGAACACTGAAGCTTTCTTT.

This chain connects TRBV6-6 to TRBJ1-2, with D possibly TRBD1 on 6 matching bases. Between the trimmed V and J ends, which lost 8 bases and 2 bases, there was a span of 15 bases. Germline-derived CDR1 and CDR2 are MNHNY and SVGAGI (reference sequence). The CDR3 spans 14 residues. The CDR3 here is CASGTGGGNYGYTF. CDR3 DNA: TGTGCCAGCGGGACGGGGGGCGGGAACTATGGCTACACCTTC.

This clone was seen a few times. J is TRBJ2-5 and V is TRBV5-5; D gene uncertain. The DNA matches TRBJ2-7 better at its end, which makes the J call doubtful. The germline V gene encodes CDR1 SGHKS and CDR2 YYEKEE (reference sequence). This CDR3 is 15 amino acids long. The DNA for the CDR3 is TGTGCCAGCAGCTTGGGCCCAAATAATGCCTACGAGCAGTACTTC. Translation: CASSLGPNNAYEQYF.

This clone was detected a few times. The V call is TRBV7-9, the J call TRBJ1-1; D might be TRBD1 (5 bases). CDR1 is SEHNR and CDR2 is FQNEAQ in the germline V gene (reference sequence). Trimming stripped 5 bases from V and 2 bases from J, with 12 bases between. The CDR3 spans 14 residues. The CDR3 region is CASSRLTANTEAFF. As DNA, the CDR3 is TGTGCCAGCAGCCGACTGACAGCAAACACTGAAGCTTTCTTT.